Listed below are T cell receptor beta chains from one sample, sequenced in a study of T cells in localized non-small cell lung cancer. Generated by immunoSEQ multiplex PCR, the TCRdb table keeps only in-frame clones and is missing some. The data contain 3,100 or so clones, around 30% of them seen just once; the ten biggest clones take up 15%. The specimen comprised lung tumor tissue, sampled before any cancer treatment. The receptors were gathered from an older female donor with stage I lung adenocarcinoma. The CDR3 runs from the conserved cysteine through the conserved F or W. A D gene is named only where the DNA matches it firmly. The listing skips clone size in some rows; elsewhere it reads once, few, many or a size class.

J gene: TRBJ1-1; clone size: -; V gene: TRBV18; D gene: -; CDR3 DNA: TGTGCCAGCTCAACTACTGGGGTCACTGAAGCTTTCTTT; CDR3 protein: CASSTTGVTEAFF
J gene: TRBJ2-2; clone size: -; V gene: TRBV10-2; D gene: -; CDR3 DNA: TGCGCCAGCAGTGAGCGAAAGAAACACACCGGGGAGCTGTTTTTT; CDR3 protein: CASSERKKHTGELFF
J gene: TRBJ1-3; clone size: few; V gene: TRBV9; D gene: -; CDR3 DNA: TGTGCCAGCAGCGGGCGGGACGTCTCTGGAAACACCATATATTTT; CDR3 protein: CASSGRDVSGNTIYF
J gene: TRBJ1-1; clone size: few; V gene: TRBV19; D gene: -; CDR3 DNA: TGTGCCAGTAGTATAGACAGTTTTTACACTGAAGCTTTCTTT; CDR3 protein: CASSIDSFYTEAFF
J gene: TRBJ1-5; clone size: few; V gene: TRBV9; D gene: -; CDR3 DNA: TGTGCCAGCAGTGGGGGCAGCGCGAATCAGCCCCAGCATTTT; CDR3 protein: CASSGGSANQPQHF
J gene: TRBJ1-4; clone size: -; V gene: TRBV2; D gene: -; CDR3 DNA: TGTGCCAGCAGCTCCTCGTCCGGCCGCAACAATGAAAAACTGTTTTTT; CDR3 protein: CASSSSSGRNNEKLFF
J gene: TRBJ1-2; clone size: -; V gene: TRBV6-8; D gene: -; CDR3 DNA: TGTGCCAGCTCGTCGGACAGCTTCTATGGCTACACCTTC; CDR3 protein: CASSSDSFYGYTF
J gene: TRBJ1-1; clone size: -; V gene: TRBV19; D gene: -; CDR3 DNA: TGTGCCAGTGCCAGGGGATTTGGCACTGAAGCTTTCTTT; CDR3 protein: CASARGFGTEAFF
J gene: TRBJ2-7; clone size: -; V gene: TRBV18; D gene: -; CDR3 DNA: TGTGCCAGCTCAGGCTCCTCCTACGAGCAGTACTTC; CDR3 protein: CASSGSSYEQYF
J gene: TRBJ1-2; clone size: -; V gene: TRBV5-1; D gene: -; CDR3 DNA: TGCGCCAGCAGCCCGTTGGACCACGCCTATGGCTACACCTTC; CDR3 protein: CASSPLDHAYGYTF
J gene: TRBJ1-2; clone size: -; V gene: TRBV23-1; D gene: -; CDR3 DNA: TGCGCCAGCAGTCAAACAAAACCCTATGGCTACACCTTC; CDR3 protein: CASSQTKPYGYTF